This T cell receptor (beta chain) was identified in a study of T cells in localized non-small cell lung cancer. Assay: immunoSEQ multiplex PCR; the TCRdb copy retains only in-frame clones and omits some. The data show over 40,000 clones, approximately 80% seen once. Overall study results and limits: Out of the top 100 tumor clones, a median around 57 were seen in adjacent lung. Compared with tumor, uninvolved adjacent lung displayed greater T cell clonality, ranking highest overall. Elevated circulating T cell density in blood was associated with longer overall survival. As only one tumor region underwent sequencing, heterogeneity remains possible.

Germline V lookup: CDR1 SGDLS, CDR2 YYNGEE. V was clipped by 2 bases and J by 3 bases; unmatched bases: 5. The CDR3 has 16 residues. About this clone itself: No antigen is known for it.

This TCR was sampled from a man aged 35 to 69 with stage III lung adenocarcinoma. The sample here was peripheral blood mononuclear cells, taken before any cancer treatment. The V and J genes are TRBV9 and TRBJ1-2; 12 positions agree with TRBD1. CDR3 region: CASSVRGQGADYGYTF. The CDR3 DNA sequence: TGTGCCAGCAGCGTCCGGGGACAGGGGGCGGACTATGGCTACACCTTC.